This T cell receptor beta chain appears in the sequencing data of a study of CD8 T cells in Susac syndrome. The authors reverse transcribed about 0.45 to 1 ug RNA with random hexamers. An immunoSEQ multiplex PCR generated amplified TCR beta CDR3 products spanning 54 Vbeta and 13 Jbeta. TCRdb re-derived calls from the immunoSEQ multiplex PCR reads in MiXCR, one entry per CDR3 protein. There are about 250,000 distinct CDR3 sequences in the sample; approximately 92% occur only once, and 0.07% to 0.09% lies in the top ten. The CDR3 extends over 14 amino acids. The germline V gene has CDR1 SQVTM and CDR2 ANQGSEA. V lost 5 bases and J lost 4; bases outside the gene matches: 4.

The sequence was obtained from a human donor with multiple sclerosis. Sequencing was done on a sample of CD4+ T cells from PBMCs. The chain couples TRBV29-1 to TRBJ2-7; 14 positions match TRBD2. The CDR3 spells CSVRTSGGTYEQYF. CDR3 coding DNA: TGCAGCGTTCGGACTAGCGGGGGGACTTACGAGCAGTACTTC.